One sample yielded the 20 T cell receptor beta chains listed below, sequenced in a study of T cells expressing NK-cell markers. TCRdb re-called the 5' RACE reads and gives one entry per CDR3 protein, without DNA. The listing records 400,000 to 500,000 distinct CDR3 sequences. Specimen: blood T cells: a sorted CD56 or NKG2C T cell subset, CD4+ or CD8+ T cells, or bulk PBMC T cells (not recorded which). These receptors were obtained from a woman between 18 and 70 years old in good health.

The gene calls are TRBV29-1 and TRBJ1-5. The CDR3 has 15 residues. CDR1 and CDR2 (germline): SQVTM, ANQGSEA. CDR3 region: CSVIADYHSNQPQHF. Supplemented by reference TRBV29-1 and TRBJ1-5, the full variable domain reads SAVISQKPSRDICQRGTSLTIQCQVDSQVTMMFWYRQQPGQSLTLIATANQGSEATYESGFVIDKFPISRPNLTFSTLTVSNMSPEDSSIYLCSVIADYHSNQPQHFGDGTRLSIL.

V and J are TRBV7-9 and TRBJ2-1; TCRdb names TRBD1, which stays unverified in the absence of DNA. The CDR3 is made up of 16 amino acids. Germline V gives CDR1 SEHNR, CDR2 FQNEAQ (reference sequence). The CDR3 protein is CASSLDEGATYNEQFF.

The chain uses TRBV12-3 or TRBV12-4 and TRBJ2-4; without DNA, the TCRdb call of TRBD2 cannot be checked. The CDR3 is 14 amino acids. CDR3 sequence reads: CASTQAGGPEIQYF.

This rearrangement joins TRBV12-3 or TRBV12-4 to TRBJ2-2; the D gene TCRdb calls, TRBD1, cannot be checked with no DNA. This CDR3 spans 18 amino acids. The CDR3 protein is CASTQPNIDSFVTGELFF.

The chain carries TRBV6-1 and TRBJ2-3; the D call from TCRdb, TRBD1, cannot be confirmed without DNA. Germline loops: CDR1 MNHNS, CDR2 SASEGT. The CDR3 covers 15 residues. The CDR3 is CASSARQGRYDTQYF.

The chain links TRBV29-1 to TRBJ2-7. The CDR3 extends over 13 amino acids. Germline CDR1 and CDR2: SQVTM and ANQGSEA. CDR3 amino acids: CSVVMESNYEQYF.

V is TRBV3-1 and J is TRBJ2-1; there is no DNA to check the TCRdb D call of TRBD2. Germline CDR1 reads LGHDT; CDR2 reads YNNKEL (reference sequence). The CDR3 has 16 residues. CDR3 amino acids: CASSLGSGGSYNEQFF.

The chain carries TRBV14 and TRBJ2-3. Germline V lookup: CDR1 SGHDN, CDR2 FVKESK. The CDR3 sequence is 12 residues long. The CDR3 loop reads CASSQDLTTQYF.

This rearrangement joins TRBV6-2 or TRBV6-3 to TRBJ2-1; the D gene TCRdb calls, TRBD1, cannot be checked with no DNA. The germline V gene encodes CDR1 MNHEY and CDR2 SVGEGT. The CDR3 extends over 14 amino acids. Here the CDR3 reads CASSVSGTYNEQFF.

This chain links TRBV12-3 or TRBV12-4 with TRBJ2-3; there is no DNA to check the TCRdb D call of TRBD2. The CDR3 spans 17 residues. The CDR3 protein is CASSQLGTSGSYDTQYF.

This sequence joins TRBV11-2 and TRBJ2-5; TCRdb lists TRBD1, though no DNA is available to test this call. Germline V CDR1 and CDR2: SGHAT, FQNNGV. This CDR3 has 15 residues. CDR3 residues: CASSPGVGSGETQYF.

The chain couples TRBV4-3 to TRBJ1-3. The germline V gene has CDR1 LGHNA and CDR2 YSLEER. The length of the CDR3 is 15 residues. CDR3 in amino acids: CASSQDPRAGGTIYF.

The CDR3 region is CASSRSGDGVQAFF. This sequence joins TRBV12-3 or TRBV12-4 and TRBJ1-1; TCRdb indicates TRBD1, and absent DNA this call remains unverified. CDR3 length equals 14 residues.

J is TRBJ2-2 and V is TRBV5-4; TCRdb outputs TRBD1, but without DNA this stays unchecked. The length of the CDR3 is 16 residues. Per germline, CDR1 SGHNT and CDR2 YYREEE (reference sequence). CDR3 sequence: CASSSQQGANTGELFF.

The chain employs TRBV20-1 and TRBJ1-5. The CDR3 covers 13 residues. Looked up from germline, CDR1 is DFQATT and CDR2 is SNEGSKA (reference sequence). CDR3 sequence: CSAKAGRIQPQHF.

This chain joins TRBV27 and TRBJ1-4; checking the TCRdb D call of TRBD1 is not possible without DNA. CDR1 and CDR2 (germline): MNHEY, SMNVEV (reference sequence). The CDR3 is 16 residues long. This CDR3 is CASSSARQIVTEKLFF.

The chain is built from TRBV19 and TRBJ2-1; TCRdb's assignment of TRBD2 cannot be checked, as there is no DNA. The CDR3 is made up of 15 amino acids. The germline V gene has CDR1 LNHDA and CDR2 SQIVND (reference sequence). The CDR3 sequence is CASSESGGAYNEQFF.

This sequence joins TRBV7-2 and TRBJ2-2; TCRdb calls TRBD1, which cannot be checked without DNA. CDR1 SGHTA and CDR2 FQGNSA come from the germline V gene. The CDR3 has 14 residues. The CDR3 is CASRAQGNTGELFF.

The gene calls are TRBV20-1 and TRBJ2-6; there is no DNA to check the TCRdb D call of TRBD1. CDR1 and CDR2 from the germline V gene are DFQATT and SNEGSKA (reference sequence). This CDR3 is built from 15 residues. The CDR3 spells CSARDPGAGANVLTF.

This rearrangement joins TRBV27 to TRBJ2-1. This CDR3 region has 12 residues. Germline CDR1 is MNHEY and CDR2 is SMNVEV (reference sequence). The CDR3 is CASSFHGNEQFF.